The 25 T cell receptor beta chains in this list originate from one sample, sequenced in a study of T cell changes during pregnancy in multiple sclerosis. Profiled with immunoSEQ multiplex PCR; TCRdb holds only in-frame clones, not every one. Of just under 65,000 clones in the sample, 90% were seen once. Sequences were derived from peripheral blood, sampled in the second trimester of pregnancy. The receptors here all came from a female donor in good health, enrolled as a control in a pregnancy study.

The chain links TRBV7-9 to TRBJ2-2; 12 nucleotides line up with TRBD1. The germline CDR1 and CDR2 sequences are SEHNR and FQNEAQ (reference sequence). Germline trimming cut 4 bases from V and 7 bases from J; bases unmatched to any gene: 13. This CDR3 contains 18 residues. This CDR3 reads CASSSLRDRGRYDGELFF. The CDR3 nucleotides are TGTGCCAGCAGCTCCCTCCGGGACAGGGGGCGTTATGACGGGGAGCTGTTTTTT.

The chain links TRBV4-1 to TRBJ2-3, with TRBD1 as a possible D gene (6 bases). Trimming removed 1 base from V and 4 bases from J, with 12 bases in between. The CDR3 runs to 15 residues. CDR1 and CDR2 (germline): MGHRA, YSYEKL. This CDR3 is CASSQGGGIPDTQYF. CDR3 sequence (DNA): TGCGCCAGCAGCCAAGGAGGGGGTATCCCAGATACGCAGTATTTT.

This chain joins TRBV2 and TRBJ1-2; D is ambiguous. The germline gives CDR1 SNHLY, CDR2 FYNNEI. The CDR3 extends over 13 amino acids. V gave up 7 bases and J gave up 2 bases, with 11 bases separating them. The CDR3 spells CASISGRNYGYTF. CDR3 bases: TGTGCCAGCATCTCGGGGAGGAACTATGGCTACACCTTC. Based on the CDR3 plus reference TRBV2 and TRBJ1-2, the full variable domain is EPEVTQTPSHQVTQMGQEVILRCVPISNHLYFYWYRQILGQKVEFLVSFYNNEISEKSEIFDDQFSVERPDGSNFTLKIRSTKLEDSAMYFCASISGRNYGYTFGSGTRLTVV.

The chain is built from TRBV11-2 and TRBJ2-2; possible D gene TRBD2, 6 bases. Looked up from germline, CDR1 is SGHAT and CDR2 is FQNNGV. The CDR3 is 15 residues long. With 5 bases removed from V and 6 bases from J, the gap between germline ends came to 16 bases. The CDR3 here is CASSPRAGWAGELFF. The CDR3 DNA follows: TGTGCCAGCAGCCCCAGGGCGGGGTGGGCCGGGGAGCTGTTTTTT.

V and J are TRBV19 and TRBJ1-5; possibly TRBD1 for D (5 bases). CDR1 is LNHDA, CDR2 SQIVND, per germline (reference sequence). The CDR3 runs to 14 residues. Trimming took off 8 bases at V and 4 bases at J, with 15 bases between the two ends. CDR3 amino acids: CASARGSWNQPQHF. In DNA, the CDR3 is TGTGCCAGTGCTCGGGGGTCATGGAATCAGCCCCAGCATTTT.

The chain links TRBV19 to TRBJ2-2, with D tentatively TRBD2 (5 bases). The CDR3 spans 13 residues. V gave up 5 bases and J gave up 6 bases, with 10 bases separating them. Germline CDR1 LNHDA, CDR2 SQIVND (reference sequence). The DNA of the CDR3 is TGTGCCAGTAGTCCCTCCGGGGCCGGGGAGCTGTTTTTT. It encodes CASSPSGAGELFF.

The rearrangement joins TRBV28 to TRBJ1-2, with TRBD1 identical over 7 bases. CDR3 size: 16 residues. Germline trimming cut 3 bases from V and 3 bases from J; bases unmatched to any gene: 10. Germline lookup yields CDR1 MDHEN and CDR2 SYDVKM. The CDR3 DNA reads as TGTGCCAGCAGTTTGAAAACAGGGGAGGAGTACTATGGCTACACCTTC. This sequence encodes CASSLKTGEEYYGYTF.

The chain combines TRBV9 with TRBJ1-2, with 10 bases identical to TRBD1. The J segment lost 5 bases and the V segment lost 0 bases, leaving 10 bases of the junction unmatched. This CDR3 has 17 amino acids. Germline V lookup: CDR1 SGDLS, CDR2 YYNGEE. CDR3 region: CASSVGDRGFSRYGYTF. In DNA form, the CDR3 reads TGTGCCAGCAGCGTAGGGGACAGGGGTTTTTCTCGATATGGCTACACCTTC.

This clone was seen once. V and J are TRBV7-9 and TRBJ2-1, with 10 bases matching TRBD1. Per the germline V gene, CDR1 is SEHNR and CDR2 is FQNEAQ (reference sequence). J was trimmed by 8 bases and V by 5 bases; bases with no gene match: 12. The CDR3 runs to 16 residues. The chain's CDR3 is CASSVPGQGPLHEQFF. The CDR3, as DNA: TGTGCCAGCAGCGTGCCGGGACAGGGGCCCCTCCATGAGCAGTTCTTC.

The genes are TRBV2 and TRBJ1-5; TRBD1 is a possible D gene (5 bases). CDR1 SNHLY and CDR2 FYNNEI come from the germline V gene. The CDR3 contains 14 residues. V gave up 0 bases and J gave up 5 bases, with 8 bases separating them. The CDR3 reads CASSEATGHQPQHF. CDR3 sequence (DNA): TGTGCCAGCAGTGAAGCCACAGGTCATCAGCCCCAGCATTTT.

The J gene is TRBJ1-6, the V gene TRBV30; D not resolved. Trimming left V 2 bases short and J 8 bases short, with 10 bases between. The CDR3 totals 13 residues. CDR1 is GTSNPN and CDR2 is SVGIG in the germline V gene (reference sequence). CDR3 residues: CAWSPQSDSPLHF. The CDR3 bases are TGTGCCTGGAGTCCCCAGAGCGATTCACCCCTCCACTTT.

The CDR3 DNA is TGTGCCAGCGAATCAACAGGAAGCAATCAGCCCCAGCATTTT. Translated: CASESTGSNQPQHF. The J gene is TRBJ1-5, the V gene TRBV2, with D perhaps TRBD1 (5 bases). CDR3 length equals 14 residues. Deletions cut 8 bases from V and 1 base from J, with 12 bases between. Germline values: CDR1 SNHLY, CDR2 FYNNEI.

V usage is TRBV6-1 and J usage is TRBJ2-2, with TRBD2 identical over 11 bases. CDR1 and CDR2 (germline): MNHNS, SASEGT. Trimming cost V 4 bases and J 4 bases; bases outside gene matches: 5. The CDR3 has 16 residues. The CDR3 here is CASSAVAGGGTGELFF. CDR3 DNA: TGTGCCAGCAGTGCCGTAGCGGGAGGGGGCACCGGGGAGCTGTTTTTT.

This sequence joins TRBV19 and TRBJ2-5; D is perhaps TRBD2 (7 bases). This CDR3 has 14 residues. Trimming left V 10 bases short and J 4 bases short, with 19 bases between. The V gene's germline CDR1 is LNHDA and CDR2 SQIVND (reference sequence). In DNA, the CDR3 is TGTGCCACGGGGGGCAGGGGATTCCCAGAGACCCAGTACTTC. Its protein product is CATGGRGFPETQYF.

This chain joins TRBV9 and TRBJ1-5; D remains ambiguous. The germline V gene encodes CDR1 SGDLS and CDR2 YYNGEE. The CDR3 is 13 amino acids. Trimming removed 5 bases at V and 7 bases at J, with 13 bases between. In DNA, the CDR3 is TGTGCCAGCAGTAGAGGGTTAGGACAGCCCCAGCATTTT. Translated, it gives CASSRGLGQPQHF.

The chain joins TRBV7-6 to TRBJ2-7; unclear D gene. The V gene's germline CDR1 is SGHVS and CDR2 FNYEAQ. V lost 5 bases and J lost 1, with 9 bases in between. The length of the CDR3 is 13 residues. CDR3 loop: CASSPSNSYEQYF. In DNA form, the CDR3 reads TGTGCCAGCAGCCCAAGCAATTCCTACGAGCAGTACTTC.

The rearrangement links TRBV13 to TRBJ2-3; TRBD1 matches 10 bases. Germline V gene sequence: CDR1 PRHDT, CDR2 FYEKMQ (reference sequence). This CDR3 is 16 amino acids long. J was trimmed by 4 bases and V by 4 bases; bases with no gene match: 8. Written as DNA, the CDR3 is TGTGCCAGCAGCTCTCCGGGACAGGGGCCCTCAGATACGCAGTATTTT. Its protein is CASSSPGQGPSDTQYF.

The chain uses TRBV7-9 and TRBJ2-7, with 9 positions matching TRBD2. V shed 3 bases, J shed 6 bases, and the junction held 9 bases outside the gene matches. Per germline, CDR1 SEHNR and CDR2 FQNEAQ (reference sequence). The CDR3 consists of 15 residues. DNA of the CDR3: TGTGCCAGCAGCTTGTCTAGCGGGATAGAGGTCGAGCAGTACTTC. Translated: CASSLSSGIEVEQYF.

This rearrangement joins TRBV27 to TRBJ2-6, with D maybe TRBD1 (6 bases). Germline CDR1 MNHEY, CDR2 SMNVEV (reference sequence). This CDR3 spans 15 amino acids. V was pared by 3 bases and J by 5 bases, with 11 bases between. CDR3 loop: CASSFLGARANVLTF. CDR3 DNA sequence: TGTGCCAGCAGTTTCTTGGGGGCCCGGGCCAACGTCCTGACTTTC. The whole variable domain, filled in from reference TRBV27 and TRBJ2-6, reads EAQVTQNPRYLITVTGKKLTVTCSQNMNHEYMSWYRQDPGLGLRQIYYSMNVEVTDKGDVPEGYKVSRKEKRNFPLILESPSPNQTSLYFCASSFLGARANVLTFGAGSRLTVL.

V usage is TRBV11-2 and J usage is TRBJ1-3; 9 nucleotides agree with TRBD1. Losses at the gene ends were 5 bases for V and 2 bases for J; bases not matched to a gene: 10. The germline V gene encodes CDR1 SGHAT and CDR2 FQNNGV. The CDR3 sequence is 17 residues long. Here the CDR3 DNA reads TGTGCCAGCAGCGTCACAGGGGGCGGTGGACCTGGAAACACCATATATTTT. This translates into CASSVTGGGGPGNTIYF.

The chain's CDR3 is CASRPGTGLGYTF. CDR3 sequence (DNA): TGTGCCAGCAGACCTGGGACAGGGCTGGGCTACACCTTC. The genes are TRBV6-5 and TRBJ1-2, with 9 bases lining up with TRBD1. CDR3 length: 13 residues. Germline V lookup: CDR1 MNHEY, CDR2 SVGAGI. The trim removed 6 bases at V and 8 bases at J, leaving 7 bases unmatched.

The table lists this clone with a few counts. The V gene is TRBV27, the J gene TRBJ1-5; D not certain. The CDR3 is 15 residues long. The V gene's germline CDR1 is MNHEY and CDR2 SMNVEV (reference sequence). V gave up 3 bases and J gave up 1 base, with 10 bases separating them. CDR3 in DNA: TGTGCCAGCAGTTTTTCTTCAGGCAGCAATCAGCCCCAGCATTTT. This gives the protein CASSFSSGSNQPQHF.

The chain has TRBV28 and TRBJ1-4, with D perhaps matching TRBD1 (5 bases). The germline CDR1 and CDR2 sequences are MDHEN and SYDVKM. Trimming left V 1 base short and J 7 bases short, with 25 bases between. The CDR3 runs 19 residues. This CDR3 reads CASSLSGVMRPGVAEKLFF. The CDR3 coding sequence is TGTGCCAGCAGTTTATCAGGCGTTATGCGCCCGGGGGTGGCTGAAAAACTGTTTTTT. The whole variable domain, filled in from reference TRBV28 and TRBJ1-4, reads DVKVTQSSRYLVKRTGEKVFLECVQDMDHENMFWYRQDPGLGLRLIYFSYDVKMKEKGDIPEGYSVSREKKERFSLILESASTNQTSMYLCASSLSGVMRPGVAEKLFFGSGTQLSVL.

This chain uses TRBV6-5 with TRBJ1-1; 11 bases fit TRBD1. Looked up from germline, CDR1 is MNHEY and CDR2 is SVGAGI. Unmatched junction bases numbered 8, after V lost 6 bases and J lost 5 bases. This CDR3 region has 15 residues. DNA for the CDR3: TGTGCCAGCAGCAGATCGGACAGGGGGCCAACTGAAGCTTTCTTT. It specifies CASSRSDRGPTEAFF.

The chain is built from TRBV28 and TRBJ2-1; weak D call: TRBD1 (7 bases). Trimming pared 6 bases from V and 8 bases from J, leaving 17 bases between. The CDR3 is 14 residues long. CDR1 and CDR2 (germline): MDHEN, SYDVKM. The CDR3 coding sequence is TGTGCCAGCAGGCTAGGGGGCGGGAATTATGAGCAGTTCTTC. Its protein is CASRLGGGNYEQFF.